The T cell receptor (beta chain) described here comes from a study of ipilimumab plus nivolumab after autologous stem cell transplantation. Study in general: Typical patient got a handful of ipilimumab doses and seven to nine nivolumab doses (median). Both relapsed and primary refractory DLBCL were included.

V was clipped by 0 bases and J by 6 bases; unmatched bases: 6. The CDR3 runs to 17 residues. Germline loops: CDR1 LGHNA, CDR2 YNFKEQ. Ipilimumab, 1 mg/kg, started 14 to 28 days after autologous transplant. Here immunoSEQ multiplex PCR was the method, and the copy in TCRdb shows in-frame clones only, minus some. The table includes about 17,000 clones, roughly 84% detected once. The V gene is TRBV4-2, the J gene TRBJ2-3; 13 bases are a match to TRBD2. This clonotype originated in a male donor with diffuse large B-cell lymphoma. The source material was PBMCs, sampled in a trial of ipilimumab plus nivolumab as post-transplant consolidation. The CDR3 DNA reads TGTGCCAGCAGCCAAGAACTAGCGGGGGGGGTTTCCGATACGCAGTATTTT. Its translation is CASSQELAGGVSDTQYF.